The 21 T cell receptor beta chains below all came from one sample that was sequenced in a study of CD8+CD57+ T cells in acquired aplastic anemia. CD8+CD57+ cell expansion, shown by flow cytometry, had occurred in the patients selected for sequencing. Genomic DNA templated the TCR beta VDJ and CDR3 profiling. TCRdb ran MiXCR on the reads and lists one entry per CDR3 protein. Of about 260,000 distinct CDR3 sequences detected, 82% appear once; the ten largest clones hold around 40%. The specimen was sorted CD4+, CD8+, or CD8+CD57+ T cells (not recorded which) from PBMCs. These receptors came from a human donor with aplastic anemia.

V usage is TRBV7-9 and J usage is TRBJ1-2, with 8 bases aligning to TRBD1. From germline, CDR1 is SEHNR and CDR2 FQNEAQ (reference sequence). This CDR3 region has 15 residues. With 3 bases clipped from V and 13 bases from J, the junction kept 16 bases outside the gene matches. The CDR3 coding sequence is TGTGCCAGCAGCTTGAATCTGACAGGGGACACTGACGCCACCTTC. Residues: CASSLNLTGDTDATF.

The CDR3 nucleotides are TGCAGCCCATCCCGGGGTTATGGCTACAACACTGAAGCTTTCTTT. As protein: CSPSRGYGYNTEAFF. This chain connects TRBV20-1 to TRBJ1-1; D is unresolved. CDR1 is DFQATT, CDR2 SNEGSKA, per germline (reference sequence). The length of the CDR3 is 15 residues.

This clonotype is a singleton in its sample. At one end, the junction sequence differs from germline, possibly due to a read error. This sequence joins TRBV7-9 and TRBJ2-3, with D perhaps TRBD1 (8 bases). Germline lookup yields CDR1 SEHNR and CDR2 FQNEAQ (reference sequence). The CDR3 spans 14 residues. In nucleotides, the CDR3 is TGTGCCAGCAGCTTTACAGGGGGGGCCTACGCGCAGTACTTT. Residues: CASSFTGGAYAQYF. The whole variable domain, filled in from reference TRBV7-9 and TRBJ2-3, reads DTGVSQNPRHKITKRGQNVTFRCDPISEHNRLYWYRQTLGQGPEFLTYFQNEAQLEKSRLLSDRFSAERPKGSFSTLEIQRTEQGDSAMYLCASSFTGGAYAQYFGPGTRLTVL.

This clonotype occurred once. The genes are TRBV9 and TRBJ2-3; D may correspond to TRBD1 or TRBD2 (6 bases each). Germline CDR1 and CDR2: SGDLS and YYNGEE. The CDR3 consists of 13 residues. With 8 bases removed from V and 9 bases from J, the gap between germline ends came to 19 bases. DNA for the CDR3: TGTGCCAGTGGGGACGGGGGCAAGGGCACGCAGTATTTT. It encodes CASGDGGKGTQYF.

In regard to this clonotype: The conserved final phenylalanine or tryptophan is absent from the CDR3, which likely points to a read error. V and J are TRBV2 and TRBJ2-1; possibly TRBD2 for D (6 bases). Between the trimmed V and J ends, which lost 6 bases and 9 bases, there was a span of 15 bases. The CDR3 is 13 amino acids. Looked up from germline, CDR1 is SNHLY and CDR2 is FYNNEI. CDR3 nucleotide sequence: TGTGCCAGCAGGTATGGGGGGATCCTTGAGCAGTTCCTC. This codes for CASRYGGILEQFL.

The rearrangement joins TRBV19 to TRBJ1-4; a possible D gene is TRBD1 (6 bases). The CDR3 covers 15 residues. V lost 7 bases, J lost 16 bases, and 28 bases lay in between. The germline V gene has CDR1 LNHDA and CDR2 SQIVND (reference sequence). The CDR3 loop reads CASTQGRGYTGEPFF. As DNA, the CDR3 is TGTGCCAGTACCCAGGGGAGGGGTTACACCGGGGAGCCGTTTTTT.

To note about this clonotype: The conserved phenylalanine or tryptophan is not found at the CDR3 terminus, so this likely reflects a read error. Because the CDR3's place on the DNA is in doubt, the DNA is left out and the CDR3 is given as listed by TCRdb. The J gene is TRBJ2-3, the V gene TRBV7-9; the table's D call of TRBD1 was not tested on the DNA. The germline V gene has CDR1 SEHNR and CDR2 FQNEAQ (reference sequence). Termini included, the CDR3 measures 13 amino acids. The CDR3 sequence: CASRLGGTDKTEA.

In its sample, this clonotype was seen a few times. CDR3 in DNA: TGTGCCAGCAGCTTAGCTGGGAGAGGGAACACTGAAGCTTTCTTT. Its protein product is CASSLAGRGNTEAFF. This sequence joins TRBV7-8 and TRBJ1-1; unclear D gene. The CDR3 contains 15 residues. Per germline, CDR1 SGHVS and CDR2 FQNEAQ. Trimming removed 0 bases at V and 1 base at J, with 9 bases between.

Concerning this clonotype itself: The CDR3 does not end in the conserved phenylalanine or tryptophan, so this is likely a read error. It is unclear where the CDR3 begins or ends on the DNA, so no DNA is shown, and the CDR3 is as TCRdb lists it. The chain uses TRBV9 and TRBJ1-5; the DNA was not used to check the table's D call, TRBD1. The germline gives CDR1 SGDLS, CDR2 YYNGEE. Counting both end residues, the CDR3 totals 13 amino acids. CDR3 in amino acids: CASSDTGNQSKHL.

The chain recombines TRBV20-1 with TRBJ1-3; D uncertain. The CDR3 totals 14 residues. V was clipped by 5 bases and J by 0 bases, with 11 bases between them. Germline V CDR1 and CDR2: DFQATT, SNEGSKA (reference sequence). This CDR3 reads CSAYGPLSGNTIYF. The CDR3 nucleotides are TGCAGTGCTTATGGACCGCTCTCTGGAAACACCATATATTTT.

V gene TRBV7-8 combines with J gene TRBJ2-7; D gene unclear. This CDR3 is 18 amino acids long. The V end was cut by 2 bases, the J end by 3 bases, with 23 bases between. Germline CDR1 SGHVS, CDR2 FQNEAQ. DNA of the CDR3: TGTGCCAGCAGCTTACCGGCAGACCCTAATAGCAATCACTACGAGCAGTACGTC. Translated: CASSLPADPNSNHYEQYV.

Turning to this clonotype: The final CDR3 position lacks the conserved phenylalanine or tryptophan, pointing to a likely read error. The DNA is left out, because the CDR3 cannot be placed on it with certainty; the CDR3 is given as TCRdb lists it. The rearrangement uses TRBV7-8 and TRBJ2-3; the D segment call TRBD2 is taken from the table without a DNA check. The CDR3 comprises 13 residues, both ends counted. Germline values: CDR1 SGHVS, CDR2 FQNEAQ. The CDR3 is CASREAGRDNTQY.

CDR3 region: CASSLVGTHPQHF. CDR3 bases: TGTGCCAGCAGTTTAGTGGGGACTCATCCCCAGCATTTT. The chain uses TRBV2 and TRBJ1-5; TRBD1 might be the D (5 bases). V shed 5 bases and J shed 10 bases, with 15 bases lying between them. The CDR3 covers 13 residues. Per germline, CDR1 SNHLY and CDR2 FYNNEI.

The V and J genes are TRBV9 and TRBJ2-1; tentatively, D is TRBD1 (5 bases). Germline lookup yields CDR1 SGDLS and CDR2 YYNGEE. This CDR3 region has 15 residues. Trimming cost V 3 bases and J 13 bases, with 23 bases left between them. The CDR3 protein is CASSADSASYNSQFF. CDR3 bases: TGTGCCAGCAGCGCCGACAGCGCCTCCTATAATTCACAGTTCTTC.

CDR3 nucleotides: TGTGCCAGCAGCTTCGTAGCGGGAACGACCTACGAGCAGTTCTTC. As protein: CASSFVAGTTYEQFF. The J gene is TRBJ2-1, the V gene TRBV7-9; 8 nucleotides match TRBD2. Trimming at V came to 3 bases and at J to 10 bases, leaving 11 bases not matched to a gene. The V gene's germline CDR1 is SEHNR and CDR2 FQNEAQ (reference sequence). The length of the CDR3 is 15 residues.

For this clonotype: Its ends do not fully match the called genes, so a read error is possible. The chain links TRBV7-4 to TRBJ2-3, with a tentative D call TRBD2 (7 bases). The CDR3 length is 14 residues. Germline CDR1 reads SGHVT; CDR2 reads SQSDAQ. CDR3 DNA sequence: TGTGCCAGCAGCTCAGGCCTTAGGGGGGGAGCAGTGCATTTT. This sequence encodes CASSSGLRGGAVHF.

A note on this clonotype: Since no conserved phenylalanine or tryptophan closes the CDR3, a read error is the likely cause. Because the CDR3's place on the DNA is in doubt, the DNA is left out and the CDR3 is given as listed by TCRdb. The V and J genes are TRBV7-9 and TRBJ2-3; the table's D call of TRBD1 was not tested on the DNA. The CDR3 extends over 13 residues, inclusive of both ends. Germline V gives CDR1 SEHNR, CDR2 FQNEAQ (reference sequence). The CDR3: CASRSGRDPYNSP.

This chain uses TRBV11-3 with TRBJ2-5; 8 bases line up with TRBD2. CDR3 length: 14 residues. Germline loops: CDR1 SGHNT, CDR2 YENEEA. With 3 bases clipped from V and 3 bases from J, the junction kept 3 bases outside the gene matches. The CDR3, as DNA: TGTGCCAGCAGCTTGGAACTAGCGGAAGAGACCCAGTACTTC. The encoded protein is CASSLELAEETQYF.

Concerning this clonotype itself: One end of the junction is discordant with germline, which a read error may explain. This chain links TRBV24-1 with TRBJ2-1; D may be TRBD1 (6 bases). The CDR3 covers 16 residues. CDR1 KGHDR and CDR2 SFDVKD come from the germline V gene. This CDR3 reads CATSLTKRGYYDEQFF. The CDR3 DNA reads TGTGCCACCAGCTTAACGAAGAGGGGGTACTACGATGAGCAGTTCTTC.

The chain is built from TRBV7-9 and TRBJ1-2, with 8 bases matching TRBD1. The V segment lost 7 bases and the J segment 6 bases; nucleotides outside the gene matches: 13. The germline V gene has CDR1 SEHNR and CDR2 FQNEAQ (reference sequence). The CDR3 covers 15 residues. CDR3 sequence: CASISGGQGADGYTF. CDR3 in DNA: TGTGCCAGCATCTCCGGTGGGCAGGGGGCCGATGGCTACACCTTC.

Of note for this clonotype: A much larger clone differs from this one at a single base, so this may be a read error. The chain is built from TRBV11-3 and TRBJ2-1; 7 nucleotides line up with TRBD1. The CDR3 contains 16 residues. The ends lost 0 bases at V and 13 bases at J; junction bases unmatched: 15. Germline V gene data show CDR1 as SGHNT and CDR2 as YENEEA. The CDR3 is CASSLDMTGNTEAQFF. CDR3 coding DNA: TGTGCCAGCAGCTTAGATATGACAGGGAACACTGAAGCTCAGTTCTTC. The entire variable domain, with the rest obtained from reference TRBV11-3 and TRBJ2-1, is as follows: EAGVVQSPRYKIIEKKQPVAFWCNPISGHNTLYWYLQNLGQGPELLIRYENEEAVDDSQLPKDRFSAERLKGVDSTLKIQPAELGDSAVYLCASSLDMTGNTEAQFFGPGTRLTVL.